The present T cell receptor beta chain was sequenced within a study of response to subunit inactivated influenza vaccine. TCRdb called the RT-PCR reads again in MiXCR, with one record for every CDR3 protein. The table includes hundreds of thousands of distinct CDR3 sequences, 6% to 9% detected once. J was trimmed by 3 bases and V by 1 base; bases with no gene match: 2. The CDR3 runs to 14 residues. CDR1 SGHRS and CDR2 YFSETQ come from the germline V gene. On this clonotype itself: Its antigen is as yet unknown. Possible read error: a much larger clone is one base away.

General study findings and limits: Authors suggested seasonal influenza vaccinations each recruit few new T cells.

The starting material was PBMCs from blood, obtained roughly 24 months after vaccination. This receptor was obtained from a man aged 50-75 years who received an inactivated influenza vaccine. The chain recombines TRBV5-1 with TRBJ2-7, with 9 bases fitting TRBD1. The CDR3, as DNA: TGCGCCAGCAGCTTGAAGGGACAGGGCTACGAGCAGTACTTC. The encoded protein is CASSLKGQGYEQYF.